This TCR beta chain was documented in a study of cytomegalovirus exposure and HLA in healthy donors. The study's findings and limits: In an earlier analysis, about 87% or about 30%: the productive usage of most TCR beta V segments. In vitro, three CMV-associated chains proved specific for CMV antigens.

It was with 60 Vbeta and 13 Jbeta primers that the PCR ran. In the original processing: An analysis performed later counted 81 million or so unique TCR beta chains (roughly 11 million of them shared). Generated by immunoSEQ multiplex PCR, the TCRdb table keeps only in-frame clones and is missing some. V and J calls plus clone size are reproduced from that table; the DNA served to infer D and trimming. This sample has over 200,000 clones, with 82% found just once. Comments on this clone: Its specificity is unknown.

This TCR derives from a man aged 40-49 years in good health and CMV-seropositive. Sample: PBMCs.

The CDR3 DNA sequence: TGTGCCAGCAGCTTATGGTCGGCCTGGACAAGCGGAAACACCATATATTTT. It translates to CASSLWSAWTSGNTIYF. The V call is TRBV7-9, the J call TRBJ1-3; tentative D call: TRBD1 (5 bases). Germline loops: CDR1 SEHNR, CDR2 FQNEAQ (reference sequence). The ends were cut back, 2 bases at V and 4 bases at J, with 18 bases in the middle. The CDR3 is 17 amino acids.